The 17 T cell receptor beta chains presented below share a single source sample, sequenced in a study of blood T cells in healthy people across ages. For the second PCR, which ran for 7 to 11 cycles, a sample-barcoded 5' primer and a J-beta primer mix were used. TCRdb itself ran the 5' RACE reads through MiXCR, one entry per CDR3 protein. Of more than 800,000 distinct CDR3 sequences in the sample, 40% to 50% are singletons; the top ten hold 15% to 20%. Material for sequencing was blood. The receptors were sampled from a woman aged 55-70 years in good health.

This clonotype appeared a few times. V and J are TRBV5-6 and TRBJ2-7; no clear D gene. This CDR3 region has 14 residues. CDR1 is SGHDT, CDR2 YYEEEE, per germline. With 3 bases removed from V and 1 base from J, the gap between germline ends came to 11 bases. The CDR3 region has the DNA TGTGCCAGCAGCTCTCCAACCTCTTCCTACGAGCAGTACTTC. The encoded protein is CASSSPTSSYEQYF.

V usage is TRBV3-1 and J usage is TRBJ2-1; TRBD2 aligns across 9 bases. Germline V lookup: CDR1 LGHDT, CDR2 YNNKEL (reference sequence). This CDR3 contains 17 residues. The V and J ends lost 1 base and 9 bases, in that order; junction bases with no gene match: 13. Here the CDR3 reads CASSQALAGVKDGEQFF. CDR3 sequence (DNA): TGTGCCAGCAGCCAAGCGTTAGCGGGAGTGAAGGATGGTGAGCAGTTCTTC.

The chain joins TRBV12-5 to TRBJ1-1; TRBD1 matches 7 bases. CDR3 length: 12 amino acids. After removal of 6 bases from V and 3 bases from J, the junction contained 1 base not matched to a gene. From germline, CDR1 is LGHNT and CDR2 FRNRAP. For the CDR3, the DNA is TGTGCTAGTGGGACAGGGTACACTGAAGCTTTCTTT. Translation gives CASGTGYTEAFF.

The chain has TRBV12-3 or TRBV12-4 and TRBJ2-3, with D unresolved. This CDR3 has 15 amino acids. With 0 bases removed from V and 5 bases from J, the gap between germline ends came to 12 bases. The CDR3 sequence is CASSLAWEVGDTQYF. Written as DNA, the CDR3 is TGTGCCAGCAGTTTAGCCTGGGAAGTGGGAGATACGCAGTATTTT.

The V call is TRBV5-1, the J call TRBJ1-1, with D tentatively TRBD1 (6 bases). Trimming took 4 bases from V and 1 from J, leaving 14 bases between them. The CDR3 extends over 15 amino acids. The germline V gene has CDR1 SGHRS and CDR2 YFSETQ. CDR3 loop: CASSDTVDRNTEAFF. The CDR3 nucleotides read TGCGCCAGCAGCGACACGGTGGACAGGAACACTGAAGCTTTCTTT.

This clonotype appeared a few times. This chain links TRBV25-1 with TRBJ1-1; a weak D match, TRBD1 (5 bases). The germline gives CDR1 MGHDK, CDR2 SYGVNS. V was trimmed by 11 bases and J by 7 bases, leaving 14 bases between them. The CDR3 is made up of 11 amino acids. This CDR3 reads CASQGGYEAFF. The CDR3, as DNA: TGTGCCTCCCAGGGAGGTTATGAAGCTTTCTTT.

This clonotype was seen more than once but under ten times. The V and J genes are TRBV14 and TRBJ1-2; 8 bases are a match to TRBD1. The trim removed 1 base at V and 3 bases at J, leaving 7 bases unmatched. Germline assignment: CDR1 SGHDN and CDR2 FVKESK. This CDR3 has 16 residues. CDR3: CASSQVVGQGDYGYTF. CDR3 nucleotides: TGTGCCAGCAGCCAAGTCGTCGGACAGGGAGACTATGGCTACACCTTC. Combining the CDR3 with reference TRBV14 and TRBJ1-2 gives the whole variable domain EAGVTQFPSHSVIEKGQTVTLRCDPISGHDNLYWYRRVMGKEIKFLLHFVKESKQDESGMPNNRFLAERTGGTYSTLKVQPAELEDSGVYFCASSQVVGQGDYGYTFGSGTRLTVV.

This clonotype has a handful of counts. The CDR3 sequence is CASSPYQGSSYNEQFF. The CDR3 nucleotides read TGTGCCAGCAGCCCCTATCAGGGGAGCTCCTACAATGAGCAGTTCTTC. The V gene is TRBV14, the J gene TRBJ2-1; perhaps TRBD1 as D (6 bases). Germline CDR1 reads SGHDN; CDR2 reads FVKESK. Trimming stripped 4 bases from V and 0 bases from J, with 13 bases between. The CDR3 totals 16 residues.

The chain carries TRBV29-1 and TRBJ2-1, with 7 bases identical to TRBD1. V lost 2 bases and J lost 1; bases outside the gene matches: 2. This CDR3 spans 14 amino acids. Germline assignment: CDR1 SQVTM and CDR2 ANQGSEA. CDR3: CSVEPGQSYNEQFF. CDR3 DNA: TGCAGCGTTGAACCGGGACAGTCCTACAATGAGCAGTTCTTC.

J is TRBJ2-1 and V is TRBV5-1, with 9 nucleotides matching TRBD2. The germline V gene has CDR1 SGHRS and CDR2 YFSETQ. The CDR3 is made up of 15 amino acids. The ends lost 9 bases at V and 0 bases at J; junction bases unmatched: 7. In DNA form, the CDR3 reads TGCGCCACCCAAAGAGCGGGAGGCTCCTACAATGAGCAGTTCTTC. This codes for CATQRAGGSYNEQFF.

About this clonotype itself: It may be a read error: a sequence one base away is much more abundant. The chain couples TRBV28 to TRBJ2-5, with D unclear. V was pared by 5 bases and J by 0 bases, with 7 bases between. The germline V gene encodes CDR1 MDHEN and CDR2 SYDVKM. This CDR3 region has 13 residues. This CDR3 reads CASSVRYQETQYF. The CDR3 bases are TGTGCCAGCAGTGTGAGGTACCAAGAGACCCAGTACTTC. The whole variable domain, remainder taken from reference TRBV28 and TRBJ2-5, is DVKVTQSSRYLVKRTGEKVFLECVQDMDHENMFWYRQDPGLGLRLIYFSYDVKMKEKGDIPEGYSVSREKKERFSLILESASTNQTSMYLCASSVRYQETQYFGPGTRLLVL.

The table lists this clonotype with many counts. The chain combines TRBV12-3 or TRBV12-4 with TRBJ2-5, with TRBD1 matching 10 bases. The V segment lost 4 bases and the J segment 5 bases; nucleotides outside the gene matches: 4. There are 14 residues in the CDR3. CDR3 amino acids: CASSSTGGRETQYF. CDR3 sequence (DNA): TGTGCCAGCAGTTCGACAGGGGGCCGGGAGACCCAGTACTTC.

This clonotype has only a few counts. V is TRBV9 and J is TRBJ1-2; D remains ambiguous. CDR1 and CDR2 from the germline V gene are SGDLS and YYNGEE. Trimming left V 2 bases short and J 2 bases short, with 10 bases between. There are 14 residues in the CDR3. The CDR3: CASSVRTENYGYTF. The CDR3 nucleotides are TGTGCCAGCAGCGTGCGGACGGAAAACTATGGCTACACCTTC.

V gene TRBV20-1 combines with J gene TRBJ1-5; TRBD1 is a possible D gene (6 bases). CDR1 and CDR2 (germline): DFQATT, SNEGSKA (reference sequence). The V and J ends lost 3 bases and 5 bases respectively, with 11 bases between them. The CDR3 is 13 amino acids. DNA of the CDR3: TGCAGTGCTAGTCGGGGGCGGGATCAGCCCCAGCATTTT. Protein product: CSASRGRDQPQHF.

This clonotype has only a few counts. The chain is built from TRBV7-2 and TRBJ2-3; 7 bases are a match to TRBD2. The CDR3 is made up of 15 amino acids. From germline, CDR1 is SGHTA and CDR2 FQGNSA. J was trimmed by 3 bases and V by 1 base; bases with no gene match: 4. As DNA, the CDR3 is TGTGCCAGCAGCTTAGTTACGGGAGGAACAGATACGCAGTATTTT. This gives the protein CASSLVTGGTDTQYF. Combining the CDR3 with reference TRBV7-2 and TRBJ2-3 gives the whole variable domain GAGVSQSPSNKVTEKGKDVELRCDPISGHTALYWYRQSLGQGLEFLIYFQGNSAPDKSGLPSDRFSAERTGGSVSTLTIQRTQQEDSAVYLCASSLVTGGTDTQYFGPGTRLTVL.

The chain employs TRBV5-5 and TRBJ1-5; D is unresolved. The V end was cut by 0 bases, the J end by 5 bases, with 9 bases between. The CDR3 sequence is 14 residues long. Germline V gene data show CDR1 as SGHKS and CDR2 as YYEKEE (reference sequence). CDR3 protein: CASSLVPEDQPQHF. CDR3 sequence (DNA): TGTGCCAGCAGCTTGGTCCCAGAGGATCAGCCCCAGCATTTT.

This clonotype was found many times. V and J are TRBV11-2 and TRBJ2-7, with D perhaps matching TRBD1 (7 bases). Trimming took 5 bases from V and 0 from J, leaving 14 bases between them. CDR1 SGHAT and CDR2 FQNNGV come from the germline V gene. This CDR3 spans 15 amino acids. CDR3 DNA sequence: TGTGCCAGCAGCCCCCGACAGGGAGGCTCCTACGAGCAGTACTTC. This sequence encodes CASSPRQGGSYEQYF.